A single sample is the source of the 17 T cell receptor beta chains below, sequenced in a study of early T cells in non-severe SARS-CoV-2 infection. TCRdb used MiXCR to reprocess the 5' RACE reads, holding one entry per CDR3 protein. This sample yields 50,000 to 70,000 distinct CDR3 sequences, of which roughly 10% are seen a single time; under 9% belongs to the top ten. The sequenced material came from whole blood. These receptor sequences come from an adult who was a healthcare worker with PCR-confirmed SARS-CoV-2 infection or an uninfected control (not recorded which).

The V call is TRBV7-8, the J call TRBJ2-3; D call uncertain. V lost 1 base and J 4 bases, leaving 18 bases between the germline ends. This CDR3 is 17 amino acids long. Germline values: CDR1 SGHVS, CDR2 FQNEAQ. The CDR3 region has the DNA TGTGCCAGCAGCTTAGTTTTCTCCTCTCCCACGTCAGATACGCAGTATTTT. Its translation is CASSLVFSSPTSDTQYF. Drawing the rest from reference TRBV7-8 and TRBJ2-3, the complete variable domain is GAGVSQSPRYKVAKRGQDVALRCDPISGHVSLFWYQQALGQGPEFLTYFQNEAQLDKSGLPSDRFFAERPEGSVSTLKIQRTQQEDSAVYLCASSLVFSSPTSDTQYFGPGTRLTVL.

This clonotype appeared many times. The CDR3 DNA sequence: TGTGCCTGGAGTCCGGCAGAACATCAGCCCCAGCATTTT. Translated, it gives CAWSPAEHQPQHF. The genes are TRBV30 and TRBJ1-5; the D is unclear. The germline V gene encodes CDR1 GTSNPN and CDR2 SVGIG (reference sequence). The CDR3 contains 13 residues. V was shortened by 2 bases and J by 5 bases, with 10 bases between the two germline ends.

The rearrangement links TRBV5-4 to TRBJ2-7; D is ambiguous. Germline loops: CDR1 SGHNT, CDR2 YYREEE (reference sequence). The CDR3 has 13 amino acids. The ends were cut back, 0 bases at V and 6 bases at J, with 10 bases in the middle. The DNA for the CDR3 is TGTGCCAGCAGCTTGGAGCAGGTTGGCGAGCAGTACGTC. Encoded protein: CASSLEQVGEQYV.

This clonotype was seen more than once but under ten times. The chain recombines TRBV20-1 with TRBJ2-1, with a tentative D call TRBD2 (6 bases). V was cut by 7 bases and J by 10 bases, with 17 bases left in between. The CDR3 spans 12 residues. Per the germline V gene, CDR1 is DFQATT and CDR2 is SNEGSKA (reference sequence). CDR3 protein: CSESGSLAEQFF. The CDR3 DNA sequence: TGCAGTGAATCTGGATCGCTAGCGGAGCAGTTCTTC.

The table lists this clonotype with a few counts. CDR3 nucleotides: TGTGCCACCAGCAGAGATCGGGGGCCAGGGGAGCAGTACTTC. Translation: CATSRDRGPGEQYF. J is TRBJ2-7 and V is TRBV15; tentatively, D is TRBD1 or TRBD2 (6 bases each). V lost 0 bases to trimming and J lost 7 bases, with 13 bases between them. CDR1 is LNHNV and CDR2 is YYDKDF in the germline V gene (reference sequence). The CDR3 loop spans 14 amino acids.

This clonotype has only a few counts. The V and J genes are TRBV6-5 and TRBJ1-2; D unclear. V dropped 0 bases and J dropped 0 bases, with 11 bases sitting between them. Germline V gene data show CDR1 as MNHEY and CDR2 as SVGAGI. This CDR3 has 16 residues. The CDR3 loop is CASSYSTAGANYGYTF. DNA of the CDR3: TGTGCCAGCAGTTACTCGACGGCAGGAGCTAACTATGGCTACACCTTC.

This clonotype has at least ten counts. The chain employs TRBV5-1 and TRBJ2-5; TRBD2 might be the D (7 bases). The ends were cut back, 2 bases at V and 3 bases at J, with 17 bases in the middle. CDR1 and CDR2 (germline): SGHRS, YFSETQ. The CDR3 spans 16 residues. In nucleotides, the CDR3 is TGCGCCAGCAGCTTAAGGGGGGGAGCCTGGGAAGAGACCCAGTACTTC. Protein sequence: CASSLRGGAWEETQYF.

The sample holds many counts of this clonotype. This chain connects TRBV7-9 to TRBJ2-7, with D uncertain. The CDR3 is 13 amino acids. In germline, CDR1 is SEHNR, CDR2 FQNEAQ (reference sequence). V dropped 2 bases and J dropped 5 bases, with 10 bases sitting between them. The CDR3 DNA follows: TGTGCCAGCAGCTTATCGGGTGCGCACGAGCAGTACTTC. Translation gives CASSLSGAHEQYF.

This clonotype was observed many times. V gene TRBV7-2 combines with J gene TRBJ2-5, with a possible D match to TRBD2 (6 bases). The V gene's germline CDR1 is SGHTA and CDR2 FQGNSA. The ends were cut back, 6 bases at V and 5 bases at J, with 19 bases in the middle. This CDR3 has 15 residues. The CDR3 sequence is CASRPHGSVRETQYF. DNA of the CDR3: TGTGCCAGCAGACCCCACGGGAGTGTACGGGAGACCCAGTACTTC.

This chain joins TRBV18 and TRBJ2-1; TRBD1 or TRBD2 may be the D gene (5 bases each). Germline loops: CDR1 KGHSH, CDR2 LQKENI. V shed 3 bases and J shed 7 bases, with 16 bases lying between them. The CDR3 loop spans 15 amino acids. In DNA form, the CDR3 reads TGTGCCAGCTCACCGTCCGGGGCGGTGTGGAATGAGCAGTTCTTC. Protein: CASSPSGAVWNEQFF. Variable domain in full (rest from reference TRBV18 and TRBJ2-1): NAGVMQNPRHLVRRRGQEARLRCSPMKGHSHVYWYRQLPEEGLKFMVYLQKENIIDESGMPKERFSAEFPKEGPSILRIQQVVRGDSAAYFCASSPSGAVWNEQFFGPGTRLTVL.

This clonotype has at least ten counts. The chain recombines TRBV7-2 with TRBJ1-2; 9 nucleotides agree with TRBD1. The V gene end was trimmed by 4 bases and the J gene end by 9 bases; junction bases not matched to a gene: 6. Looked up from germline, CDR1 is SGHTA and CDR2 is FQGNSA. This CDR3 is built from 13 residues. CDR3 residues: CASSSLGQGRYTF. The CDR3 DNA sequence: TGTGCCAGCAGCTCCCTGGGACAGGGACGCTACACCTTC.

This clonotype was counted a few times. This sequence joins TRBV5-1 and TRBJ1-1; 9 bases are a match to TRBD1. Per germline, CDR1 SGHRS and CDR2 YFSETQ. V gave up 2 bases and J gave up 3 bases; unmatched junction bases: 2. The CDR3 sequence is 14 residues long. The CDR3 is CASSLQGAYTEAFF. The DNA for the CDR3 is TGCGCCAGCAGCTTACAGGGGGCGTACACTGAAGCTTTCTTT.

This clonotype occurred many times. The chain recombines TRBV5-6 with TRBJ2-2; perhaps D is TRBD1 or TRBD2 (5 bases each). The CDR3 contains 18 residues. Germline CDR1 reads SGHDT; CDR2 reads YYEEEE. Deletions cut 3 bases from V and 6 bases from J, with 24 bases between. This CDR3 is CASSSILNVKGPAGELFF. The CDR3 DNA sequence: TGTGCCAGCAGCTCGATTCTCAACGTGAAGGGACCCGCCGGGGAGCTGTTTTTT.

The CDR3: CASSLDATGELFF. CDR3 DNA: TGCGCCAGCAGCTTGGACGCCACCGGGGAGCTGTTTTTT. This chain joins TRBV5-1 and TRBJ2-2; D gene ambiguous. Germline CDR1 is SGHRS and CDR2 is YFSETQ. The CDR3 has 13 residues. Trimming shortened V by 0 bases and J by 4 bases, and 4 bases separated the two germline ends.

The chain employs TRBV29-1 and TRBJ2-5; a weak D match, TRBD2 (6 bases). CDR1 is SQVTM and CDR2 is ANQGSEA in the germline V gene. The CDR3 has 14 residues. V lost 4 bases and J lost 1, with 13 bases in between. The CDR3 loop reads CSVVGGNIQETQYF. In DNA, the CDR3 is TGCAGCGTTGTGGGCGGGAATATCCAAGAGACCCAGTACTTC.

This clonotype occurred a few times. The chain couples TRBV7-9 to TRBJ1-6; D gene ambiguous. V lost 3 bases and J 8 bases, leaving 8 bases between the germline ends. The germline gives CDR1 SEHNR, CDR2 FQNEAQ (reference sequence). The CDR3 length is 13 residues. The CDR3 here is CASSLVIDSPLHF. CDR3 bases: TGTGCCAGCAGCTTGGTTATTGATTCACCCCTCCACTTT.

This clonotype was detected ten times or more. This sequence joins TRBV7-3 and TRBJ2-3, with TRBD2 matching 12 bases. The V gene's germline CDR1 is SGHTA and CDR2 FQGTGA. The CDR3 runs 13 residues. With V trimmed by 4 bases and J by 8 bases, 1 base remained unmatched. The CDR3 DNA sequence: TGTGCCAGCAGCTCGACTAGCGGGAGTACGCAGTATTTT. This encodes CASSSTSGSTQYF.